The 20 T cell receptor beta chains below come from one sample, sequenced in a study of blood T cell repertoires in COVID-19. The repertoire was sequenced with immunoSEQ multiplex PCR; TCRdb's copy has only in-frame clones and lacks some. The repertoire holds approximately 170,000 clones, with around 83% as singletons. Sequenced sample: peripheral blood. These receptor sequences come from an older woman with COVID-19, enrolled during active disease.

This chain joins TRBV10-3 and TRBJ1-5; D might be TRBD1 (5 bases). The CDR3 extends over 13 amino acids. Germline assignment: CDR1 ENHRY and CDR2 SYGVKD. V lost 10 bases and J lost 5, with 15 bases in between. Here the CDR3 reads CASAFGADQPQHF. The DNA for the CDR3 is TGTGCCAGCGCTTTTGGGGCGGATCAGCCCCAGCATTTT.

The chain uses TRBV4-2 and TRBJ2-7; 9 bases agree with TRBD2. The germline gives CDR1 LGHNA, CDR2 YNFKEQ. The CDR3 length is 15 residues. V dropped 1 base and J dropped 4; count of bases not matched to a gene: 5. The CDR3 sequence: CASSQVAGALYEQYF. The CDR3 DNA sequence: TGTGCCAGCAGCCAAGTAGCGGGAGCTTTGTACGAGCAGTACTTC.

The V and J genes are TRBV19 and TRBJ2-1, with 11 bases fitting TRBD2. Germline CDR1 LNHDA, CDR2 SQIVND (reference sequence). V was pared by 8 bases and J by 8 bases, with 17 bases of the junction left unmatched. The CDR3 loop spans 17 amino acids. The CDR3 bases are TGTGCCAGTCGATCCGGGACTAGCGGACTCTCGGTGGATGAGCAGTTCTTC. Residues: CASRSGTSGLSVDEQFF. The full variable domain, its missing parts supplied by reference TRBV19 and TRBJ2-1, is DGGITQSPKYLFRKEGQNVTLSCEQNLNHDAMYWYRQDPGQGLRLIYYSQIVNDFQKGDIAEGYSVSREKKESFPLTVTSAQKNPTAFYLCASRSGTSGLSVDEQFFGPGTRLTVL.

The chain has TRBV15 and TRBJ2-3, with D perhaps TRBD1 (5 bases). The CDR3 runs to 12 residues. Germline CDR1 LNHNV, CDR2 YYDKDF (reference sequence). With 3 bases removed from V and 6 bases from J, the gap between germline ends came to 7 bases. CDR3 bases: TGTGCCACCAGCAGGGGGCCGGATACGCAGTATTTT. Its protein product is CATSRGPDTQYF.

This rearrangement joins TRBV4-1 to TRBJ2-7; 8 bases align to TRBD1. V was clipped by 1 base and J by 7 bases; unmatched bases: 9. The CDR3 is 15 residues long. Germline CDR1 is MGHRA and CDR2 is YSYEKL. CDR3 sequence reads: CASSQVPRTGREQYF. CDR3 sequence (DNA): TGCGCCAGCAGCCAAGTCCCCCGGACAGGGAGGGAGCAGTACTTC.

This chain joins TRBV7-9 and TRBJ1-1; possibly TRBD1 for D (5 bases). Trimming took 3 bases from V and 4 from J, leaving 15 bases between them. Germline V gives CDR1 SEHNR, CDR2 FQNEAQ (reference sequence). This CDR3 is built from 15 residues. The CDR3: CASSFNRGSTTEAFF. The CDR3 DNA reads as TGTGCCAGCAGCTTTAACCGGGGGTCGACCACTGAAGCTTTCTTT.

The V gene is TRBV4-2, the J gene TRBJ2-2; 9 bases line up with TRBD2. The germline V gene has CDR1 LGHNA and CDR2 YNFKEQ. V trimming: 3 bases; J trimming: 0 bases; junction bases outside the gene matches: 8. The CDR3 is 18 amino acids. CDR3 loop: CASSHLLAGIANTGELFF. CDR3 coding DNA: TGTGCCAGCAGCCACCTCCTAGCGGGGATCGCGAACACCGGGGAGCTGTTTTTT.

This CDR3 reads CASSLSHRLAGGYEQYF. The CDR3 DNA follows: TGTGCCAGCAGTTTATCCCACCGACTAGCGGGAGGTTACGAGCAGTACTTC. This chain uses TRBV28 with TRBJ2-7; 13 bases match TRBD2. The CDR3 extends over 17 amino acids. The germline CDR1 and CDR2 sequences are MDHEN and SYDVKM. J was trimmed by 4 bases and V by 1 base; bases with no gene match: 7.

V is TRBV30 and J is TRBJ2-6; a weak D match, TRBD1 (5 bases). In germline, CDR1 is GTSNPN, CDR2 SVGIG (reference sequence). Between the trimmed V and J ends, which lost 0 bases and 0 bases, there was a span of 21 bases. CDR3 length: 20 residues. CDR3 sequence: CAWSVIGSRGRFSGANVLTF. The CDR3 nucleotides read TGTGCCTGGAGTGTCATAGGGTCAAGGGGCCGCTTCTCTGGGGCCAACGTCCTGACTTTC.

The CDR3 region has the DNA TGTGCCAGTAGTGCGATACAGGGGGCTGGTTCCACTGAAGCTTTCTTT. Amino acids: CASSAIQGAGSTEAFF. This chain uses TRBV19 with TRBJ1-1, with 9 bases lining up with TRBD1. The V gene end was trimmed by 5 bases and the J gene end by 4 bases; junction bases not matched to a gene: 11. Germline loops: CDR1 LNHDA, CDR2 SQIVND (reference sequence). The length of the CDR3 is 16 residues.

The V call is TRBV24-1, the J call TRBJ2-1; the D gene is possibly TRBD1 (6 bases). V was trimmed by 6 bases and J by 8 bases, leaving 13 bases between them. Germline CDR1 is KGHDR and CDR2 is SFDVKD. The CDR3 length is 13 residues. In DNA, the CDR3 is TGTGCCACCAGTCCGCCTGGGGGCCATGAGCAGTTCTTC. Translating gives CATSPPGGHEQFF.

This chain links TRBV19 with TRBJ2-1; 7 bases are a match to TRBD2. This CDR3 has 17 residues. V lost 7 bases and J lost 2; bases outside the gene matches: 14. The germline CDR1 and CDR2 sequences are LNHDA and SQIVND (reference sequence). This chain's CDR3 is CASTLTSAAFPYNEQFF. CDR3 sequence (DNA): TGTGCCAGTACCTTAACTAGCGCTGCCTTTCCCTACAATGAGCAGTTCTTC.

The V and J genes are TRBV6-2 or TRBV6-3 and TRBJ2-3; 8 bases are a match to TRBD2. V lost 5 bases, J lost 2 bases, and 6 bases stayed unmatched. Germline V gene lookup returns CDR1 MNHEY and CDR2 SVGEGT. The CDR3 is 15 residues long. The CDR3 spells CASSLTSAYTDTQYF. The CDR3 DNA follows: TGTGCCAGCAGTCTGACTAGCGCCTACACAGATACGCAGTATTTT.

The chain recombines TRBV28 with TRBJ1-1; D gene uncertain. The CDR3 sequence is 12 residues long. The germline V gene encodes CDR1 MDHEN and CDR2 SYDVKM. V was shortened by 1 base and J by 3 bases, with 3 bases between the two germline ends. In DNA form, the CDR3 reads TGTGCCAGCAGTTTATCCTACACTGAAGCTTTCTTT. It codes for CASSLSYTEAFF.

V usage is TRBV2 and J usage is TRBJ2-2; the match to TRBD2 covers 10 bases. Trimming cost V 2 bases and J 4 bases; bases outside gene matches: 19. The CDR3 has 21 residues. CDR1 and CDR2 from the germline V gene are SNHLY and FYNNEI. Here the CDR3 reads CASSELGVAGGLSRGTGELFF. In DNA, the CDR3 is TGTGCCAGCAGTGAATTGGGTGTAGCGGGAGGACTTTCCCGAGGCACCGGGGAGCTGTTTTTT.

Notes on this clone: Other DNA sequences in this sample translate to the same CDR3. CDR3 nucleotides: TGTGCCAGCAGTTACCCTTACAATGAGCAGTTCTTC. This codes for CASSYPYNEQFF. V is TRBV6-2 or TRBV6-3 and J is TRBJ2-1, with D unclear. Germline values: CDR1 MNHEY, CDR2 SVGEGT. The CDR3 is made up of 12 amino acids. Trimming took off 2 bases at V and 4 bases at J, with 3 bases between the two ends.

The rearrangement uses TRBV7-2 and TRBJ2-4; TRBD2 agrees at 10 bases. The CDR3 has 18 residues. CDR1 and CDR2 (germline): SGHTA, FQGNSA. The ends lost 1 base at V and 4 bases at J; junction bases unmatched: 10. The CDR3 DNA reads TGTGCCAGCAGCTTAGAGGGAACTAGCGGGATATATAAAAACATTCAGTACTTC. Its translation is CASSLEGTSGIYKNIQYF.

V gene TRBV7-2 combines with J gene TRBJ2-1; D unresolved. The CDR3 spans 14 residues. From germline, CDR1 is SGHTA and CDR2 FQGNSA. V was shortened by 3 bases and J by 10 bases, with 16 bases between the two germline ends. CDR3 residues: CASSFTPLENEQFF. For the CDR3, the DNA is TGTGCCAGCAGCTTCACCCCCTTGGAGAACGAGCAGTTCTTC.

This clone was seen more than once but under ten times. The chain is built from TRBV4-3 and TRBJ1-3; no definite D call. The V gene lost 4 bases and the J gene lost 2 bases, with 12 bases spanning the gap. Per germline, CDR1 LGHNA and CDR2 YSLEER. The CDR3 extends over 15 amino acids. The CDR3 nucleotides are TGCGCCAGCAGCCGGTCGGTTAGCCCTGGAAACACCATATATTTT. As protein: CASSRSVSPGNTIYF.

In DNA, the CDR3 is TGTGCCAGTAGTACCCTCGGGGGGGAGAACACCGGGGAGCTGTTTTTT. This encodes CASSTLGGENTGELFF. The chain employs TRBV19 and TRBJ2-2, with TRBD2 matching over 8 bases. The CDR3 has 16 amino acids. Germline V gene lookup returns CDR1 LNHDA and CDR2 SQIVND (reference sequence). Unmatched junction bases numbered 5, after V lost 4 bases and J lost 1 base.